This T cell receptor (beta chain) was found in a study of CD8 T cells in ankylosing spondylitis. Study findings and constraints: As reported, disease-linked clones showed significant enrichment in matched ankylosing spondylitis synovial fluid. For ankylosing spondylitis blood, a TCR beta motif of about 8 highly homologous variants appeared characteristic.

5'-RACE, quantitative and with molecular barcodes, yielded the TCR beta libraries. TCRdb reprocessed the 5' RACE reads with MiXCR, giving one entry per CDR3 protein. This table has around 90,000 distinct CDR3 sequences, around 30% appearing once. This clonotype has at least ten counts. Its specificity is not known. In germline, CDR1 is DFQATT, CDR2 SNEGSKA (reference sequence). This CDR3 has 14 amino acids. Trimming removed 5 bases from V and 5 bases from J; junction bases left unmatched: 7. The rearrangement joins TRBV20-1 to TRBJ2-3, with TRBD1 matching 10 bases. This receptor was obtained from a male donor with ankylosing spondylitis or in good health (not recorded which). The sequenced material came from blood, either unsorted or a sorted T cell fraction (not recorded which). CDR3 sequence: CSASGTGVVDTQYF. The CDR3 DNA is TGCAGTGCTTCCGGGACAGGGGTGGTAGATACGCAGTATTTT.